One sample yielded the 31 T cell receptor beta chains listed below, sequenced in a study of beta chain features in type 1 diabetes. Broader study findings: Type 1 diabetes patients had moderately but significantly shorter TCRB CDR3s in all four CD4+ subsets.

Expressed TCRB transcripts got sequenced, as all isolated RNA was reverse transcribed. The protocol was immunoSEQ multiplex PCR, while the TCRdb copy is restricted to in-frame clones and leaves out a portion. The sample yields hundreds of thousands of clones, 13% to 15% seen once. Their antigens remain unidentified. Sample: naive CD4+ T cells from blood. Every receptor here comes from a man younger than 45 with type 1 diabetes.

The sample holds a few counts of this clone. V and J are TRBV5-1 and TRBJ2-5; 11 bases agree with TRBD2. The CDR3 length is 17 residues. The V gene's germline CDR1 is SGHRS and CDR2 YFSETQ. The ends lost 1 base at V and 5 bases at J; junction bases unmatched: 10. The CDR3 reads CASSLIGGTSGGETQYF. The CDR3 coding sequence is TGCGCCAGCAGCTTGATTGGTGGGACTAGCGGAGGGGAGACCCAGTACTTC.

This clone occurred many times. The chain links TRBV29-1 to TRBJ2-5; D gene unclear. CDR3 length: 11 residues. Trimming removed 6 bases at V and 2 bases at J, with 7 bases between. CDR1 is SQVTM, CDR2 ANQGSEA, per germline. For the CDR3, the DNA is TGCAGCGTCGACAAGCAAGAGACCCAGTACTTC. Translation: CSVDKQETQYF.

This clone was detected a few times. The chain has TRBV6-6 and TRBJ2-7; TRBD1 agrees at 8 bases. Looked up from germline, CDR1 is MNHNY and CDR2 is SVGAGI (reference sequence). The CDR3 length is 15 residues. The V segment lost 2 bases and the J segment 3 bases; nucleotides outside the gene matches: 6. This CDR3 is CASSYRGTGLYEQYF. The CDR3 nucleotides read TGTGCCAGCAGTTACCGGGGGACAGGACTCTACGAGCAGTACTTC.

V usage is TRBV25-1 and J usage is TRBJ2-7; 7 bases line up with TRBD2. Germline CDR1 MGHDK, CDR2 SYGVNS. The CDR3 runs to 15 residues. The V gene end was trimmed by 3 bases and the J gene end by 1 base; junction bases not matched to a gene: 6. The DNA of the CDR3 is TGTGCCAGCAGTGATCGAGGGAGGGCTTCCTACGAGCAGTACTTC. Amino acids: CASSDRGRASYEQYF.

DNA for the CDR3: TGTGCCAGCAGCTTTCCCGGGACAGGGGATGAAAAACTGTTTTTT. Translation gives CASSFPGTGDEKLFF. This sequence joins TRBV5-6 and TRBJ1-4; 10 bases agree with TRBD1. The CDR3 has 15 amino acids. Per germline, CDR1 SGHDT and CDR2 YYEEEE. Trimming removed 2 bases from V and 6 bases from J; junction bases left unmatched: 4. Full variable domain (outside the CDR3, taken from reference TRBV5-6 and TRBJ1-4): DAGVTQSPTHLIKTRGQQVTLRCSPKSGHDTVSWYQQALGQGPQFIFQYYEEEERQRGNFPDRFSGHQFPNYSSELNVNALLLGDSALYLCASSFPGTGDEKLFFGSGTQLSVL.

This clone was found a few times. The V call is TRBV5-6, the J call TRBJ2-1; maybe TRBD2 (5 bases). V dropped 1 base and J dropped 15 bases, with 17 bases sitting between them. Germline V gene sequence: CDR1 SGHDT, CDR2 YYEEEE. This CDR3 region has 13 residues. CDR3 DNA sequence: TGTGCCAGCAGCTTGAATTCGGACTTGTCGGGGTTCTTC. Amino acid sequence: CASSLNSDLSGFF.

The chain employs TRBV30 and TRBJ1-5; 12 bases line up with TRBD1. In germline, CDR1 is GTSNPN, CDR2 SVGIG (reference sequence). The CDR3 has 15 amino acids. The junction had 11 bases not matched to a gene; V was cut back by 7 bases and J by 7 bases. The CDR3 sequence: CAFSTGQGARQPQHF. CDR3 DNA sequence: TGTGCCTTTTCAACGGGACAGGGGGCGAGGCAGCCCCAGCATTTT. Using reference TRBV30 and TRBJ1-5 for the parts outside the CDR3, the full variable domain is SQTIHQWPATLVQPVGSPLSLECTVEGTSNPNLYWYRQAAGRGLQLLFYSVGIGQISSEVPQNLSASRPQDRQFILSSKKLLLSDSGFYLCAFSTGQGARQPQHFGDGTRLSIL.

The rearrangement uses TRBV4-3 and TRBJ1-1, with D possibly being TRBD1 (6 bases). The germline V gene encodes CDR1 LGHNA and CDR2 YSLEER. The CDR3 is 14 amino acids. V shed 0 bases and J shed 4 bases, with 9 bases lying between them. The CDR3 loop is CASSQETGFTEAFF. The DNA for the CDR3 is TGCGCCAGCAGCCAAGAGACAGGATTCACTGAAGCTTTCTTT.

In this sample, this clone turned up a few times. The rearrangement joins TRBV18 to TRBJ2-2; perhaps TRBD1 as D (5 bases). The germline V gene has CDR1 KGHSH and CDR2 LQKENI. The V and J ends lost 3 bases and 4 bases respectively, with 12 bases between them. CDR3 length: 15 amino acids. CDR3 sequence (DNA): TGTGCCAGCTCACCGATCCAGGGCGGCACCGGGGAGCTGTTTTTT. It yields the protein CASSPIQGGTGELFF.

The chain combines TRBV28 with TRBJ1-1; weak D call: TRBD1 (5 bases). V lost 7 bases to trimming and J lost 8 bases, with 14 bases between them. Looked up from germline, CDR1 is MDHEN and CDR2 is SYDVKM. CDR3 length equals 12 residues. CDR3 residues: CASNWVRGEAFF. The CDR3 DNA reads TGTGCCAGCAATTGGGTCCGGGGGGAAGCTTTCTTT.

This clone has a handful of counts. J is TRBJ2-3 and V is TRBV9, with 7 bases lining up with TRBD2. CDR1 is SGDLS and CDR2 is YYNGEE in the germline V gene. The CDR3 covers 15 residues. The J segment lost 5 bases and the V segment lost 1 base, leaving 7 bases of the junction unmatched. DNA of the CDR3: TGTGCCAGCAGCGTAACGCGGGAGCCAGGAGATACGCAGTATTTT. This encodes CASSVTREPGDTQYF.

This clone was seen a handful of times. The V gene is TRBV5-4, the J gene TRBJ2-7; 9 positions agree with TRBD1. V shed 6 bases and J 5 bases; nucleotides not matched to a gene: 12. There are 15 residues in the CDR3. Germline V gene data show CDR1 as SGHNT and CDR2 as YYREEE (reference sequence). The CDR3 coding sequence is TGTGCCAGCACCTCCGGAGGGGGACAGGGAAACGAGCAGTACTTC. Translation: CASTSGGGQGNEQYF.

This clone has more than one count but fewer than ten. The chain joins TRBV7-9 to TRBJ1-5; the match to TRBD1 covers 7 bases. The CDR3 length is 13 residues. Germline loops: CDR1 SEHNR, CDR2 FQNEAQ (reference sequence). V shed 5 bases and J 6 bases; nucleotides not matched to a gene: 4. The CDR3 loop is CASSPQGSQPQHF. DNA for the CDR3: TGTGCCAGCAGCCCACAGGGGAGTCAGCCCCAGCATTTT.

The CDR3, as DNA: TGTGCCAGCAGCTTAGAAGCGTGGAACTATGGCTACACCTTC. This gives the protein CASSLEAWNYGYTF. The chain couples TRBV7-6 to TRBJ1-2; D is ambiguous. V lost 1 base and J lost 2, with 8 bases in between. Germline CDR1 and CDR2: SGHVS and FNYEAQ. The CDR3 contains 14 residues.

This chain connects TRBV10-3 to TRBJ1-2, with D unresolved. The V gene lost 3 bases and the J gene lost 4 bases, with 9 bases spanning the gap. The CDR3 has 13 residues. Germline V gene lookup returns CDR1 ENHRY and CDR2 SYGVKD. The CDR3 DNA reads as TGTGCCATCAGTGACGGAGAATCCTATGGCTACACCTTC. Its protein product is CAISDGESYGYTF.

The V gene is TRBV7-6, the J gene TRBJ2-1, with a weak D call TRBD2 (6 bases). The V and J ends lost 6 bases and 8 bases respectively, with 26 bases between them. CDR1 is SGHVS, CDR2 FNYEAQ, per germline. This CDR3 is built from 17 residues. The CDR3 coding sequence is TGTGCCAGCAGGCGGCCCTATAGCGGCCGTTGGGGGGATGAGCAGTTCTTC. Translated: CASRRPYSGRWGDEQFF. The full variable domain, its missing parts supplied by reference TRBV7-6 and TRBJ2-1, is GAGVSQSPRYKVTKRGQDVALRCDPISGHVSLYWYRQALGQGPEFLTYFNYEAQQDKSGLPNDRFSAERPEGSISTLTIQRTEQRDSAMYRCASRRPYSGRWGDEQFFGPGTRLTVL.

This chain joins TRBV4-3 and TRBJ2-3; D possibly corresponds to TRBD2 (7 bases). The CDR3 consists of 14 residues. The V end lost 5 bases, the J end lost 6 bases, and 15 bases lay between the germline ends. Germline values: CDR1 LGHNA, CDR2 YSLEER. CDR3 residues: CASSAGDIVDTQYF. CDR3 DNA sequence: TGCGCCAGCAGCGCGGGGGACATAGTGGATACGCAGTATTTT.

The V gene is TRBV28, the J gene TRBJ1-1; D is uncertain. The CDR3 totals 12 residues. V shed 7 bases and J shed 1 base, with 7 bases lying between them. CDR1 and CDR2 (germline): MDHEN, SYDVKM. In DNA, the CDR3 is TGTGCCAGCATTTCCGGGAACACTGAAGCTTTCTTT. Its protein product is CASISGNTEAFF.

The chain carries TRBV28 and TRBJ2-7; perhaps TRBD1 as D (6 bases). The CDR3 spans 14 residues. V was shortened by 3 bases and J by 1 base, with 10 bases between the two germline ends. Germline CDR1 and CDR2: MDHEN and SYDVKM. The chain's CDR3 is CASSFPGQSYEQYF. DNA for the CDR3: TGTGCCAGCAGTTTCCCCGGACAGTCCTACGAGCAGTACTTC.

The chain couples TRBV25-1 to TRBJ2-7, with 7 bases fitting TRBD1. V lost 6 bases to trimming and J lost 2 bases; unmatched junction nucleotides: 7. The germline gives CDR1 MGHDK, CDR2 SYGVNS. The CDR3 has 14 residues. In DNA, the CDR3 is TGTGCCAGCAGAGAAGGGACAGCTGCCTACGAGCAGTACTTC. Translation: CASREGTAAYEQYF.

The J gene is TRBJ2-3, the V gene TRBV9, with 9 nucleotides matching TRBD1. The CDR3 runs to 15 residues. Germline V lookup: CDR1 SGDLS, CDR2 YYNGEE. V shed 4 bases, J shed 1 base, and the junction held 4 bases outside the gene matches. The CDR3, as DNA: TGTGCCAGCAGCTCGAACAGGGGGCGCACAGATACGCAGTATTTT. It codes for CASSSNRGRTDTQYF. The whole variable domain, remainder taken from reference TRBV9 and TRBJ2-3, is DSGVTQTPKHLITATGQRVTLRCSPRSGDLSVYWYQQSLDQGLQFLIQYYNGEERAKGNILERFSAQQFPDLHSELNLSSLELGDSALYFCASSSNRGRTDTQYFGPGTRLTVL.

This chain joins TRBV10-2 and TRBJ2-7; D perhaps matches TRBD1 (5 bases). The CDR3 covers 15 residues. CDR1 is WSHSY, CDR2 SAAADI, per germline. Trimming removed 5 bases at V and 5 bases at J, with 19 bases between. The CDR3 bases are TGCGCCAGCAGTTTCCCCGGACACGGGCTTGACGAGCAGTACTTC. Encoded protein: CASSFPGHGLDEQYF.

This clone occurred a few times. The chain recombines TRBV5-4 with TRBJ1-1; a weak D match, TRBD1 (5 bases). This CDR3 comprises 12 residues. From germline, CDR1 is SGHNT and CDR2 YYREEE (reference sequence). The V end lost 1 base, the J end lost 5 bases, and 6 bases lay between the germline ends. As DNA, the CDR3 is TGTGCCAGCAGCTTGCAGGGAACTGAAGCTTTCTTT. It translates to CASSLQGTEAFF. The full variable domain, with the rest looked up from reference TRBV5-4 and TRBJ1-1, is ETGVTQSPTHLIKTRGQQVTLRCSSQSGHNTVSWYQQALGQGPQFIFQYYREEENGRGNFPPRFSGLQFPNYSSELNVNALELDDSALYLCASSLQGTEAFFGQGTRLTVV.

This clone was detected a few times. This CDR3 is also generated by other DNA sequences in the sample. V gene TRBV18 combines with J gene TRBJ2-5, with D tentatively TRBD2 (6 bases). Germline V CDR1 and CDR2: KGHSH, LQKENI. V dropped 6 bases and J dropped 3 bases, with 11 bases sitting between them. This CDR3 spans 13 amino acids. CDR3 amino acids: CASSPGGEETQYF. CDR3 DNA: TGTGCCAGCTCCCCTGGCGGGGAAGAGACCCAGTACTTC.

This clone came up a few times. The V gene is TRBV7-2, the J gene TRBJ1-1; TRBD1 might be the D (6 bases). The CDR3 totals 14 residues. Germline V gene lookup returns CDR1 SGHTA and CDR2 FQGNSA. V was cut by 1 base and J by 11 bases, with 17 bases left in between. The CDR3 region has the DNA TGTGCCAGCAGCTTAGTTAACAGGGCCAACGAGGCTTTCTTT. This encodes CASSLVNRANEAFF.

V and J are TRBV11-3 and TRBJ2-2, with 8 bases lining up with TRBD2. The V gene's germline CDR1 is SGHNT and CDR2 YENEEA. The CDR3 length is 14 residues. With 4 bases clipped from V and 6 bases from J, the junction kept 4 bases outside the gene matches. For the CDR3, the DNA is TGTGCCAGCAGCTCAGCGGGAGCTTCCGGGGAGCTGTTTTTT. Translated, it gives CASSSAGASGELFF.

V and J are TRBV20-1 and TRBJ1-2; D possibly corresponds to TRBD1 (5 bases). Trimming left V 3 bases short and J 7 bases short, with 9 bases between. The CDR3 loop spans 11 amino acids. CDR1 is DFQATT and CDR2 is SNEGSKA in the germline V gene (reference sequence). CDR3 region: CSASRGGGYTF. CDR3 nucleotide sequence: TGCAGTGCTAGTCGGGGGGGTGGCTACACCTTC.

The chain has TRBV9 and TRBJ1-1, with a tentative D call TRBD1 (6 bases). Trimming removed 3 bases from V and 4 bases from J, with 16 bases in between. CDR1 SGDLS and CDR2 YYNGEE come from the germline V gene. The CDR3 is made up of 15 amino acids. Written as DNA, the CDR3 is TGTGCCAGCAGCGGCAAAACAGGGTTGGGCACTGAAGCTTTCTTT. Its protein product is CASSGKTGLGTEAFF.

In this sample, this clone turned up a few times. The rearrangement uses TRBV6-6 and TRBJ2-3, with a tentative D call TRBD2 (5 bases). The germline CDR1 and CDR2 sequences are MNHNY and SVGAGI (reference sequence). The CDR3 length is 13 residues. V shed 2 bases and J shed 6 bases, with 9 bases lying between them. CDR3 bases: TGTGCCAGCAGTTACAGTAGCGAGGATACGCAGTATTTT. It translates to CASSYSSEDTQYF.

This clone was seen a few times. The gene calls are TRBV30 and TRBJ1-1; D is perhaps TRBD1 (6 bases). V was clipped by 0 bases and J by 6 bases, with 11 bases between them. This CDR3 region has 13 residues. CDR1 and CDR2 (germline): GTSNPN, SVGIG (reference sequence). CDR3 DNA: TGTGCCTGGAGTGTACAGGGTGTGGCTGAAGCTTTCTTT. Amino acids: CAWSVQGVAEAFF.

V gene TRBV19 combines with J gene TRBJ2-1; TRBD2 agrees at 7 bases. This CDR3 spans 13 amino acids. Trimming took 3 bases from V and 4 from J; bases not matched to a gene: 0. The V gene's germline CDR1 is LNHDA and CDR2 SQIVND (reference sequence). Written as DNA, the CDR3 is TGTGCCAGTAGTATCGGGAGGTACAATGAGCAGTTCTTC. It codes for CASSIGRYNEQFF.